This TCR beta chain emerged from a study of PD-L1 blockade in urothelial cancer. Germline CDR1 is SGHRS and CDR2 is YFSETQ. The CDR3 contains 14 residues. Germline trimming cut 4 bases from V and 0 bases from J; bases unmatched to any gene: 4. Profiling relied on immunoSEQ multiplex PCR, and the TCRdb table lists in-frame clones only, not all of them. The table has about 50,000 clones, around nine tenths seen once; the top ten hold around 8%. This receptor was taken from a man in his 60s with urothelial cancer. The rearrangement joins TRBV5-1 to TRBJ2-7, with 7 nucleotides matching TRBD1. The sample here was PBMCs, taken around atezolizumab (anti-PD-L1) treatment. CDR3 residues: CASSRDSASYEQYF. CDR3 in DNA: TGCGCCAGCAGCAGGGACAGTGCCTCCTACGAGCAGTACTTC.